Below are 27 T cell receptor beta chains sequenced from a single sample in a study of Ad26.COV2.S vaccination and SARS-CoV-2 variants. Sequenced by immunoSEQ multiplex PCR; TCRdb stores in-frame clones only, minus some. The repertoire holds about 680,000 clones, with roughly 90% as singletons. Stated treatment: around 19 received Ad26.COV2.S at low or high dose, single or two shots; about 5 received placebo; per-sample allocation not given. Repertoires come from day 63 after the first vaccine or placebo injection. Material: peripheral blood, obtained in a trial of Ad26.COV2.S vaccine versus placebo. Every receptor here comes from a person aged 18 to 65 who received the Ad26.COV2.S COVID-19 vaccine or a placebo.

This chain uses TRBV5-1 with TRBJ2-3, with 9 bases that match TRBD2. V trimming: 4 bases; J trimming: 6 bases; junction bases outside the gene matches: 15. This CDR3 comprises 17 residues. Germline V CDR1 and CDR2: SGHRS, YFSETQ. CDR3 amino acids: CASSASNSAGGPDTQYF. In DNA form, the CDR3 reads TGCGCCAGCAGCGCTTCGAACTCGGCGGGGGGGCCCGATACGCAGTATTTT.

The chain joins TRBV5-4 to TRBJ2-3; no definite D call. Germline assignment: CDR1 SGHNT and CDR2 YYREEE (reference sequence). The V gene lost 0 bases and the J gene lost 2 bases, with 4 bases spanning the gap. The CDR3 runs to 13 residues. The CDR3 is CASSLAVTDTQYF. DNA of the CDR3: TGTGCCAGCAGCTTGGCCGTCACAGATACGCAGTATTTT.

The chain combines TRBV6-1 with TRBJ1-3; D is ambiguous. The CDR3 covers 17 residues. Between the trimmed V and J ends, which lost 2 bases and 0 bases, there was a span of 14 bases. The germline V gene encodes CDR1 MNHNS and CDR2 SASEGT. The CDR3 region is CASSEPGGRISGNTIYF. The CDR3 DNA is TGTGCCAGCAGTGAACCAGGAGGGAGAATCTCTGGAAACACCATATATTTT.

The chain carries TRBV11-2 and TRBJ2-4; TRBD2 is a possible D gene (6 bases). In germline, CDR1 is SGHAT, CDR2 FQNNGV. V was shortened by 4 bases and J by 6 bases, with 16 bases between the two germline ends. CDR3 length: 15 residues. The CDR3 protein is CASSSLTGAGNIQYF. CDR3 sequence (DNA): TGTGCCAGCAGCTCCCTCACAGGAGCGGGAAACATTCAGTACTTC.

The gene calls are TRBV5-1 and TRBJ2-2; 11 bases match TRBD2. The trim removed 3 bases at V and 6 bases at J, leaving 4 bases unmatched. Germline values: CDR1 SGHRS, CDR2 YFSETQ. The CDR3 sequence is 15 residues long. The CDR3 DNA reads TGCGCCAGCAGCTCACTAGCGGGAGTTTCCGGGGAGCTGTTTTTT. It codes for CASSSLAGVSGELFF.

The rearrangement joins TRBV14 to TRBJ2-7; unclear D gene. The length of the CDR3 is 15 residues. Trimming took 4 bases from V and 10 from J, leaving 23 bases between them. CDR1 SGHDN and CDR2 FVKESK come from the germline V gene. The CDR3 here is CASSPNAYSGPSQYF. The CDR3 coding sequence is TGTGCCAGCAGCCCCAATGCGTATTCGGGCCCCTCTCAGTACTTC.

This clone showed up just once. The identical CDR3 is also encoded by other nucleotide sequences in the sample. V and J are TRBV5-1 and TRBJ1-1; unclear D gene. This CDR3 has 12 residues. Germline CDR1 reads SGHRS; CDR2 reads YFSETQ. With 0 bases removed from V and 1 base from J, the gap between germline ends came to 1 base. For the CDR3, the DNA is TGCGCCAGCAGCTTGGCGAACACTGAAGCTTTCTTT. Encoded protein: CASSLANTEAFF.

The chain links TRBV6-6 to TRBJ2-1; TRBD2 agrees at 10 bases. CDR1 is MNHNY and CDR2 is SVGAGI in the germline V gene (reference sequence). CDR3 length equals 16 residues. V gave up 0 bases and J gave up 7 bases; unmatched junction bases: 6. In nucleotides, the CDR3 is TGTGCCAGCAGTTACTCGAAGGCTAGCGGGAGAAATGAGCAGTTCTTC. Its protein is CASSYSKASGRNEQFF.

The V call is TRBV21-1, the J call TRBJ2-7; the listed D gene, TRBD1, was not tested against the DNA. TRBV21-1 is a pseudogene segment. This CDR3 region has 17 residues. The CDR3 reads CASSVCSGTGISYEQYF. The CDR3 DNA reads TGTGCCAGCAGCGTTTGCTCCGGGACAGGGATATCCTACGAGCAGTACTTC.

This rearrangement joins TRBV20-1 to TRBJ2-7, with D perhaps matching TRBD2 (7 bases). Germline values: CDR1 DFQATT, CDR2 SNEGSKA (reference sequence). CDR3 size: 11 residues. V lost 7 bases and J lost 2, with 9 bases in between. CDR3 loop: CSGRGPYEQYF. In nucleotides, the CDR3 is TGCAGTGGGCGGGGGCCCTACGAGCAGTACTTC.

The CDR3 region has the DNA TGCGCCAGCAGCCAAGAAGGCCGGGGACGGTACAATGAGCAGTTCTTC. As protein: CASSQEGRGRYNEQFF. The chain links TRBV4-3 to TRBJ2-1; either TRBD1 or TRBD2 may supply D (5 bases each). CDR3 length: 16 residues. Trimming left V 0 bases short and J 4 bases short, with 13 bases between. The germline V gene encodes CDR1 LGHNA and CDR2 YSLEER.

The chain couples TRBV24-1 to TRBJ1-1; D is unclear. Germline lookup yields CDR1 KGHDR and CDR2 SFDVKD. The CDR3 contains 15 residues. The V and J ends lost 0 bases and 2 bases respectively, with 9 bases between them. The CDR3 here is CATSDLDDGNTEAFF. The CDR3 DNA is TGTGCCACCAGTGATTTGGATGATGGTAACACTGAAGCTTTCTTT.

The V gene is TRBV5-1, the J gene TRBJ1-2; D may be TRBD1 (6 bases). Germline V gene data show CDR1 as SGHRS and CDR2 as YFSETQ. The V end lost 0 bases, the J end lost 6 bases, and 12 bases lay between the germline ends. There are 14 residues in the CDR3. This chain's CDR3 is CASSLAYQGNGYTF. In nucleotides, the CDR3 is TGCGCCAGCAGCTTGGCTTATCAGGGGAATGGCTACACCTTC.

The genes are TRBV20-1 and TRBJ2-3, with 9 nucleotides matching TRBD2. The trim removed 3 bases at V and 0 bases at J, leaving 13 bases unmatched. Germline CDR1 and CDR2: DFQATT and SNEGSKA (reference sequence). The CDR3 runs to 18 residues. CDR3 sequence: CSASWTSAGVRSTDTQYF. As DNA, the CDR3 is TGCAGTGCTAGTTGGACTAGCGCCGGCGTCCGGAGCACAGATACGCAGTATTTT.

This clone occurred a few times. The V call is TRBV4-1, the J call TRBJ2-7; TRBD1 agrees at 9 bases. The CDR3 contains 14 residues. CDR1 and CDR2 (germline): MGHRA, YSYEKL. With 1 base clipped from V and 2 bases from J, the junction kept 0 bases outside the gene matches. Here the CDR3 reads CASSQGQGAYEQYF. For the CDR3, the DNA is TGCGCCAGCAGCCAAGGACAGGGGGCCTACGAGCAGTACTTC.

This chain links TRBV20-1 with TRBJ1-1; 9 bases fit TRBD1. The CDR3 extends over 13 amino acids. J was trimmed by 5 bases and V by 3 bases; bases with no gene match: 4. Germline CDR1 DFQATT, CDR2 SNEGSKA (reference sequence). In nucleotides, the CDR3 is TGCAGTGCTAGTCAGACAGGGGGGACTGAAGCTTTCTTT. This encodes CSASQTGGTEAFF.

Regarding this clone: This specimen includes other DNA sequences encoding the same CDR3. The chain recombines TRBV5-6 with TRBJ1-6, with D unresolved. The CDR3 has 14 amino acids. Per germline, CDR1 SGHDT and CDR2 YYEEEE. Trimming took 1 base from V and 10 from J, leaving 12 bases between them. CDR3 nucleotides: TGTGCCAGCAGCTTGCGGGGAAGGTACTCACCCCTCCACTTT. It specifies CASSLRGRYSPLHF.

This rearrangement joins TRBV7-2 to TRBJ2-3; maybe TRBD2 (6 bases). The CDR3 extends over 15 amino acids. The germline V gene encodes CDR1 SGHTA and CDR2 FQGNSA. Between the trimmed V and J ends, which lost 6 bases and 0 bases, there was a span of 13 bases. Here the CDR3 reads CASRRGFSSTDTQYF. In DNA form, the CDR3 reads TGTGCCAGCAGACGGGGGTTCTCTAGCACAGATACGCAGTATTTT.

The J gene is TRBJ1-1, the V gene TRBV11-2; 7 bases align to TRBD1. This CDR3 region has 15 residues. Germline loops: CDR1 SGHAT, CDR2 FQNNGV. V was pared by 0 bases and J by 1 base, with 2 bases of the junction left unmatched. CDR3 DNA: TGTGCCAGCAGCTTAGAACCAGGGGGGAACACTGAAGCTTTCTTT. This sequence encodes CASSLEPGGNTEAFF.

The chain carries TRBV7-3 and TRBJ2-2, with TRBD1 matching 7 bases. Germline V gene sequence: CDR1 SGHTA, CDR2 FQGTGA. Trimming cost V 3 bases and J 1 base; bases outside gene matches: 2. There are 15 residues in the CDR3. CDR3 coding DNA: TGTGCCAGCAGCTTCCGGACAGGGAACACCGGGGAGCTGTTTTTT. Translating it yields CASSFRTGNTGELFF.

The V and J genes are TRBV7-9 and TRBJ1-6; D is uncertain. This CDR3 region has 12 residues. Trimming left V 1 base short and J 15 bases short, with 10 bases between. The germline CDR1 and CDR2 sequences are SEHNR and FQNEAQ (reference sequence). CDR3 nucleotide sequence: TGTGCCAGCAGCTTAGAAAAGGGTCTCCTCCACTTT. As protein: CASSLEKGLLHF.

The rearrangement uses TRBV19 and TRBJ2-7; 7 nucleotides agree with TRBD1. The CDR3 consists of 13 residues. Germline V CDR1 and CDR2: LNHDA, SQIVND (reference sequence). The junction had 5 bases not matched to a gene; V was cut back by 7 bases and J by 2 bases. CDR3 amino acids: CASNEGTAYEQYF. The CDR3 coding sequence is TGTGCCAGTAACGAGGGGACAGCCTACGAGCAGTACTTC. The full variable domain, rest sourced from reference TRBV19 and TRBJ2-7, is DGGITQSPKYLFRKEGQNVTLSCEQNLNHDAMYWYRQDPGQGLRLIYYSQIVNDFQKGDIAEGYSVSREKKESFPLTVTSAQKNPTAFYLCASNEGTAYEQYFGPGTRLTVT.

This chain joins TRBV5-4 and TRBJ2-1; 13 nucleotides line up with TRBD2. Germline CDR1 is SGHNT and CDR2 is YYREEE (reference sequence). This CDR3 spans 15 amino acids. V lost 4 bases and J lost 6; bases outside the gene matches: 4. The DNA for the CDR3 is TGTGCCAGCAGCCAGACTAGCGGGGGGTCCAATGAGCAGTTCTTC. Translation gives CASSQTSGGSNEQFF. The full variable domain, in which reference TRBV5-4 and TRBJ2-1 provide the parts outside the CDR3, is ETGVTQSPTHLIKTRGQQVTLRCSSQSGHNTVSWYQQALGQGPQFIFQYYREEENGRGNFPPRFSGLQFPNYSSELNVNALELDDSALYLCASSQTSGGSNEQFFGPGTRLTVL.

The CDR3 sequence is CASSQGVLNEKLFF. DNA of the CDR3: TGTGCCAGCAGCCAAGGGGTCCTTAATGAAAAACTGTTTTTT. This rearrangement joins TRBV4-2 to TRBJ1-4, with D hard to call. Germline V lookup: CDR1 LGHNA, CDR2 YNFKEQ. Trimming cost V 1 base and J 4 bases, with 7 bases left between them. The CDR3 length is 14 residues.

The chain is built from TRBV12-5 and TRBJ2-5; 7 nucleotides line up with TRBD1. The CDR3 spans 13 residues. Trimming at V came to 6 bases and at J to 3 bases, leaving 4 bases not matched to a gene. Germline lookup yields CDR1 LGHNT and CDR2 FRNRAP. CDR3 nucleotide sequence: TGTGCTAGTGGGTCCGGGACAGAAGAGACCCAGTACTTC. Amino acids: CASGSGTEETQYF.

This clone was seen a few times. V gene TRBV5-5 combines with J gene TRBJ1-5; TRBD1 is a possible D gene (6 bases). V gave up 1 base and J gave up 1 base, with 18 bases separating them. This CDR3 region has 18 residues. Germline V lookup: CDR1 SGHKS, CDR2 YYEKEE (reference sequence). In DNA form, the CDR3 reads TGTGCCAGCAGCTTGTACCTCGTGGCAGGGGAAAGCAATCAGCCCCAGCATTTT. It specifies CASSLYLVAGESNQPQHF. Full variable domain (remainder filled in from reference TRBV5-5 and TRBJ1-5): DAGVTQSPTHLIKTRGQQVTLRCSPISGHKSVSWYQQVLGQGPQFIFQYYEKEERGRGNFPDRFSARQFPNYSSELNVNALLLGDSALYLCASSLYLVAGESNQPQHFGDGTRLSIL.

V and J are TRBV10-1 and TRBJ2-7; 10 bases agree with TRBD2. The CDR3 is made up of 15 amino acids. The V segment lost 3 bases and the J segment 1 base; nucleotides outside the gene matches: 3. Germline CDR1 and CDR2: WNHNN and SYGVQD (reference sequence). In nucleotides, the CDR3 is TGCGCCAGCAGTGACCCTAGCGGGGGTTCCTACGAGCAGTACTTC. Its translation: CASSDPSGGSYEQYF.